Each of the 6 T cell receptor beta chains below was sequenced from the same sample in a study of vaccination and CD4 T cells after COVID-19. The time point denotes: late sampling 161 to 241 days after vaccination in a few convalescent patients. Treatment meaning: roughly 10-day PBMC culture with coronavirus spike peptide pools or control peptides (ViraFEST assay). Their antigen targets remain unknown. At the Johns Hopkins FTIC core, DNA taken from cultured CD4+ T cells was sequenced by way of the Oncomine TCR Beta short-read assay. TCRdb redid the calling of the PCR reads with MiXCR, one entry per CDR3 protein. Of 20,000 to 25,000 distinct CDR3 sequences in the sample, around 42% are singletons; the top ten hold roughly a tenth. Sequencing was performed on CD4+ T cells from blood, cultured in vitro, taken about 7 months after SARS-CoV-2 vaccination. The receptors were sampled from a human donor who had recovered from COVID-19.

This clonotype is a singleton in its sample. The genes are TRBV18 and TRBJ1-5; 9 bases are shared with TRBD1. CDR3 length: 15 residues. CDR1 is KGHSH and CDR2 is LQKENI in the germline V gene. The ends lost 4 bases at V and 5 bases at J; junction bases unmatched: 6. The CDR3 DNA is TGTGCCAGCTCACATGGACAGGGGAGGGATCAGCCCCAGCATTTT. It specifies CASSHGQGRDQPQHF.

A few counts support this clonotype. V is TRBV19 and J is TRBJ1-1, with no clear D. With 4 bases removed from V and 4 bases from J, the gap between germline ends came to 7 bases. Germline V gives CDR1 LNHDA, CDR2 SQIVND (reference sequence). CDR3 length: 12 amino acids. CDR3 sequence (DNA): TGTGCCAGTAGTAGCTTCGGCACTGAAGCTTTCTTT. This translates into CASSSFGTEAFF.

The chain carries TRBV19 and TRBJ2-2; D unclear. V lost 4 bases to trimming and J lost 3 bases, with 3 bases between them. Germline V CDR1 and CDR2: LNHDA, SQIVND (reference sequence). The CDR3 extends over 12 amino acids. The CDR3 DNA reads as TGTGCCAGTAGTACTCACACCGGGGAGCTGTTTTTT. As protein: CASSTHTGELFF.

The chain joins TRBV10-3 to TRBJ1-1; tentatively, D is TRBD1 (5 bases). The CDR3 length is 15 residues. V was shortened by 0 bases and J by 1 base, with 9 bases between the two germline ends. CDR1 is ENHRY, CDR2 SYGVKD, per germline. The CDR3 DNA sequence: TGTGCCATCAGTGAGTCCTACCAGGGGAACACTGAAGCTTTCTTT. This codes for CAISESYQGNTEAFF.

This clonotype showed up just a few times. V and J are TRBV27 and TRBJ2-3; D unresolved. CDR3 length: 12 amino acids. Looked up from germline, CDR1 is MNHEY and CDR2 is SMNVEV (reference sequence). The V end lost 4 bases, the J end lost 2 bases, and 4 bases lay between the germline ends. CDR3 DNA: TGTGCCAGCAGTTCGGACACAGATACGCAGTATTTT. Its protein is CASSSDTDTQYF.

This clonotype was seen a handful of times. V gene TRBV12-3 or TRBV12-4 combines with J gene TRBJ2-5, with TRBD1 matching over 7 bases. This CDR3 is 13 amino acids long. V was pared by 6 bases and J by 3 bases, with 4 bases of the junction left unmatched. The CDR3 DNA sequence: TGTGCCAGCAGCTCCGGACAGGAAGAGACCCAGTACTTC. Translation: CASSSGQEETQYF.